Listed below are T cell receptor beta chains from one sample, sequenced in a study of cytomegalovirus exposure and HLA in healthy donors. The data were produced by immunoSEQ multiplex PCR, yet TCRdb's version contains in-frame clones alone and is incomplete. Here the sample spans 220,000 or so clones, over 70% being singletons. The sequencing sample was made of PBMCs. The receptors here all came from a woman in her twenties or thirties in good health and CMV-seropositive. The CDR3 runs from the conserved cysteine through the conserved F or W. The D gene is left open where the match is weak. The size field is filled for only some rows; it gives once, few, many or a size class.

CDR3 length: 13; J gene: TRBJ1-1; clone size: few; V gene: TRBV2; D gene: .; CDR3 DNA: TGTGCCAGCAACGGACGGCTGAACACTGAAGCTTTCTTT; CDR3 protein: CASNGRLNTEAFF
CDR3 length: 15; J gene: TRBJ2-3; clone size: .; V gene: TRBV11-2; D gene: TRBD2; CDR3 DNA: TGTGCCAGCAGTCATAGCGGGAGAGTCGCAGATACGCAGTATTTT; CDR3 protein: CASSHSGRVADTQYF
CDR3 length: 16; J gene: TRBJ1-2; clone size: .; V gene: TRBV30; D gene: TRBD1; CDR3 DNA: TGTGCCTGGAGTCTCCCCGGGACAGGGACTAGCTATGGCTACACCTTC; CDR3 protein: CAWSLPGTGTSYGYTF
CDR3 length: 17; J gene: TRBJ1-2; clone size: .; V gene: TRBV4-1; D gene: TRBD1; CDR3 DNA: TGCGCCAGCAGCCAAGGCATTAGGACAGGGCCGATGGGGGGCTACACCTTC; CDR3 protein: CASSQGIRTGPMGGYTF
CDR3 length: 15; J gene: TRBJ1-3; clone size: .; V gene: TRBV7-9; D gene: .; CDR3 DNA: TGTGCCAGCAGCTCATACCGACAATCCGGAAACACCATATATTTT; CDR3 protein: CASSSYRQSGNTIYF
CDR3 length: 14; J gene: TRBJ2-7; clone size: .; V gene: TRBV13; D gene: .; CDR3 DNA: TGTGCCAGCAGCTTAAAGCTAGTTGGCTACGAGCAGTACTTC; CDR3 protein: CASSLKLVGYEQYF
CDR3 length: 13; J gene: TRBJ1-5; clone size: few; V gene: TRBV11-2; D gene: .; CDR3 DNA: TGTGCCAGCAGCTTAGGGATAAATCAGCCCCAGCATTTT; CDR3 protein: CASSLGINQPQHF
CDR3 length: 13; J gene: TRBJ1-5; clone size: .; V gene: TRBV30; D gene: .; CDR3 DNA: TGTGCCTGGAGTGCCGGGGCCGTACAGCCCCAGCATTTT; CDR3 protein: CAWSAGAVQPQHF
CDR3 length: 18; J gene: TRBJ1-4; clone size: few; V gene: TRBV28; D gene: TRBD1; CDR3 DNA: TGTGCCAGCAGTTTATGGGCAGGGGGGAGACCAACTAATGAAAAACTGTTTTTT; CDR3 protein: CASSLWAGGRPTNEKLFF
CDR3 length: 15; J gene: TRBJ1-5; clone size: .; V gene: TRBV11-3; D gene: .; CDR3 DNA: TGTGCCAGCAGCCGAAGCGGCCAAGAAGGGCAGCCCCAGCATTTT; CDR3 protein: CASSRSGQEGQPQHF
CDR3 length: 13; J gene: TRBJ1-1; clone size: .; V gene: TRBV7-9; D gene: .; CDR3 DNA: TGTGCCAGCAGCTCCTTTCAGGGCCGGGGAGCTTTCTTT; CDR3 protein: CASSSFQGRGAFF
CDR3 length: 15; J gene: TRBJ2-2; clone size: .; V gene: TRBV15; D gene: TRBD1; CDR3 DNA: TGTGCCACCAGCAGAGTTGTCAGGGGGTCCGGGGAGCTGTTTTTT; CDR3 protein: CATSRVVRGSGELFF
CDR3 length: 17; J gene: TRBJ1-4; clone size: .; V gene: TRBV27; D gene: .; CDR3 DNA: TGTGCCAGCAGTCCCGGGCCACAGGGCCCAACTAATGAAAAACTGTTTTTT; CDR3 protein: CASSPGPQGPTNEKLFF
CDR3 length: 15; J gene: TRBJ2-5; clone size: .; V gene: TRBV2; D gene: .; CDR3 DNA: TGTGCCAGCATGGGGATTGGCGGCGGGGTTGCGACCCAGTACTTC; CDR3 protein: CASMGIGGGVATQYF
CDR3 length: 14; J gene: TRBJ1-1; clone size: .; V gene: TRBV5-1; D gene: .; CDR3 DNA: TGCGCCAGCAGCTTGTCTGGCGTGAACACTGAAGCTTTCTTT; CDR3 protein: CASSLSGVNTEAFF
CDR3 length: 14; J gene: TRBJ2-1; clone size: once; V gene: TRBV1; D gene: .; CDR3 DNA: TGCACCAGCAGCCAAACAGCAGGAAACAATGAGCAGTTCTTC; CDR3 protein: CTSSQTAGNNEQFF
CDR3 length: 15; J gene: TRBJ2-1; clone size: .; V gene: TRBV27; D gene: TRBD2; CDR3 DNA: TGTGCCAGCAGCTTACTAGCGAGCTCCTACAATGAGCAGTTCTTC; CDR3 protein: CASSLLASSYNEQFF
CDR3 length: 15; J gene: TRBJ2-2; clone size: .; V gene: TRBV18; D gene: .; CDR3 DNA: TGTGCCAGCTCACCGACGACAGGGAACACCGGGGAGCTGTTTTTT; CDR3 protein: CASSPTTGNTGELFF